This TCR beta chain derives from a study of T cells in Graves' hyperthyroidism and ophthalmopathy. The table lists this clonotype with a few counts. This CDR3 region has 12 residues. Trimming pared 4 bases from V and 2 bases from J, leaving 3 bases between. Germline V gene data show CDR1 as SQVTM and CDR2 as ANQGSEA. The TCR beta CDR3 regions underwent amplification using RNA transcripts as the source. Using the HTBI primer set, a first-round RT-PCR was run on the TCR CDR3. Via MiXCR, TCRdb re-called the multiplex PCR reads, giving one row per CDR3 protein. Here the sample spans a few hundred thousand distinct CDR3 sequences, 15% to 18% being singletons.

Sequences were obtained from blood. This clonotype was sampled from a woman aged 18 to 35 with Graves' hyperthyroidism that later progressed to Graves' ophthalmopathy. The chain is built from TRBV29-1 and TRBJ2-6; D unclear. CDR3 protein: CSVAAGANVLTF. In nucleotides, the CDR3 is TGCAGCGTTGCTGCTGGGGCCAACGTCCTGACTTTC.